The next 25 T cell receptor beta chains were all read from a single sample in a study of spatial heterogeneity in lung cancer. From the 5' RACE reads, TCRdb called clonotypes with MiXCR, one entry per CDR3 protein. The data hold 39,000 or so distinct CDR3 sequences, with approximately 10% observed a single time. Specified time point: blood at routine non-recurrence follow-up after resection. The sample consisted of PBMCs, taken at follow-up. The origin of the receptors is a female donor with early-stage non-small cell lung cancer.

This clonotype has at least ten counts. The V gene is TRBV19, the J gene TRBJ1-1, with TRBD1 as a possible D gene (6 bases). The CDR3 has 15 residues. Looked up from germline, CDR1 is LNHDA and CDR2 is SQIVND (reference sequence). V was trimmed by 5 bases and J by 0 bases, leaving 13 bases between them. Written as DNA, the CDR3 is TGTGCCAGTAGTCGTCGGACAGAATTGAACACTGAAGCTTTCTTT. This encodes CASSRRTELNTEAFF.

This clonotype was counted ten times or more. This chain uses TRBV5-1 with TRBJ1-1, with D hard to call. The CDR3 totals 13 residues. Germline lookup yields CDR1 SGHRS and CDR2 YFSETQ. V lost 4 bases, J lost 0 bases, and 7 bases lay in between. The CDR3 nucleotides are TGCGCCAGCAGCACAGATGTGAACACTGAAGCTTTCTTT. It is translated as CASSTDVNTEAFF.

In this sample, this clonotype turned up a few times. The chain is built from TRBV25-1 and TRBJ1-4; D remains ambiguous. Germline values: CDR1 MGHDK, CDR2 SYGVNS. Trimming shortened V by 1 base and J by 5 bases, and 8 bases separated the two germline ends. The CDR3 covers 14 residues. The CDR3 spells CASSEFGGNEKLFF. The CDR3 DNA reads as TGTGCCAGCAGTGAATTCGGAGGGAATGAAAAACTGTTTTTT.

This clonotype was recorded many times. The J gene is TRBJ2-6, the V gene TRBV23-1, with D possibly called TRBD1 or TRBD2 (5 bases each). TRBV23-1 is placed among ORFs of uncertain function. CDR3 length equals 18 residues. V lost 3 bases to trimming and J lost 0 bases, with 15 bases between them. Here the CDR3 reads CASSQSGRISSGANVLTF. CDR3 nucleotide sequence: TGCGCCAGCAGTCAGTCGGGACGGATTAGCTCTGGGGCCAACGTCCTGACTTTC.

The V call is TRBV4-3, the J call TRBJ1-1, with TRBD1 as a possible D gene (5 bases). Germline lookup yields CDR1 LGHNA and CDR2 YSLEER. This CDR3 has 15 amino acids. V was cut by 4 bases and J by 5 bases, with 17 bases left in between. The CDR3 is CASSPDLQGGTEAFF. Here the CDR3 DNA reads TGCGCCAGCAGCCCTGATCTGCAGGGAGGGACTGAAGCTTTCTTT.

This clonotype was counted ten times or more. The chain carries TRBV10-3 and TRBJ1-5; D gene uncertain. Germline CDR1 ENHRY, CDR2 SYGVKD. Trimming took 4 bases from V and 1 from J, leaving 5 bases between them. This CDR3 is built from 13 residues. CDR3: CAISGGSNQPQHF. For the CDR3, the DNA is TGTGCCATCAGTGGTGGCAGCAATCAGCCCCAGCATTTT.

This clonotype was seen only a few times. This sequence joins TRBV4-3 and TRBJ1-2; the match to TRBD1 covers 12 bases. The CDR3 spans 19 residues. In germline, CDR1 is LGHNA, CDR2 YSLEER. Losses at the gene ends were 0 bases for V and 1 base for J; bases not matched to a gene: 9. The CDR3 region has the DNA TGCGCCAGCAGCCAAGACTATTGGGGGACAGGGGGCGATAACTATGGCTACACCTTC. Translating gives CASSQDYWGTGGDNYGYTF.

J is TRBJ1-5 and V is TRBV4-1; D is unclear. The germline V gene encodes CDR1 MGHRA and CDR2 YSYEKL. This CDR3 spans 13 amino acids. Trimming pared 0 bases from V and 11 bases from J, leaving 11 bases between. The CDR3 nucleotides are TGCGCCAGCAGCCAAGAGCAGATGACGGCCCAGCATTTT. Protein product: CASSQEQMTAQHF.

This clonotype showed up many times. V gene TRBV2 combines with J gene TRBJ2-3; TRBD2 agrees at 11 bases. Germline CDR1 is SNHLY and CDR2 is FYNNEI. Trimming cost V 8 bases and J 0 bases; bases outside gene matches: 10. The CDR3 totals 17 residues. CDR3 sequence reads: CASAMASGGLSTDTQYF. CDR3 DNA: TGTGCCAGCGCGATGGCTAGCGGGGGGCTAAGCACAGATACGCAGTATTTT.

The rearrangement links TRBV2 to TRBJ2-2, with 8 positions matching TRBD1. V lost 10 bases and J lost 5; bases outside the gene matches: 9. Germline assignment: CDR1 SNHLY and CDR2 FYNNEI. The CDR3 runs to 14 residues. The CDR3 reads CAKGRGRGTGELFF. As DNA, the CDR3 is TGTGCCAAGGGCAGGGGGCGCGGGACCGGGGAGCTGTTTTTT.

In this sample, this clonotype turned up many times. The J gene is TRBJ1-5, the V gene TRBV25-1, with a possible D match to TRBD1 (5 bases). Trimming took off 1 base at V and 1 base at J, with 8 bases between the two ends. The V gene's germline CDR1 is MGHDK and CDR2 SYGVNS. The CDR3 runs 15 residues. The CDR3 region has the DNA TGTGCCAGCAGTGAATTTGACAGCAGCAATCAGCCCCAGCATTTT. Its translation: CASSEFDSSNQPQHF.

This clonotype was seen many times. This chain joins TRBV27 and TRBJ1-1, with 8 bases lining up with TRBD1. The junction had 11 bases not matched to a gene; V was cut back by 6 bases and J by 8 bases. The CDR3 loop spans 14 amino acids. Germline V gene sequence: CDR1 MNHEY, CDR2 SMNVEV (reference sequence). In DNA, the CDR3 is TGTGCCAGCAGACCTCTGGACAGGGCCCCCGAAGCTTTCTTT. Translated, it gives CASRPLDRAPEAFF.

This clonotype was seen many times. The V call is TRBV18, the J call TRBJ2-5, with D possibly being TRBD2 (6 bases). The length of the CDR3 is 15 residues. V gave up 0 bases and J gave up 6 bases, with 14 bases separating them. CDR1 and CDR2 from the germline V gene are KGHSH and LQKENI. The CDR3 spells CASSPPRLGIKTQYF. The CDR3 DNA sequence: TGTGCCAGCTCACCACCGAGACTAGGTATAAAGACCCAGTACTTC.

This clonotype showed up many times. The chain is built from TRBV7-2 and TRBJ2-7; perhaps TRBD1 as D (6 bases). CDR3 length equals 16 residues. Trimming removed 0 bases from V and 6 bases from J, with 18 bases in between. Per germline, CDR1 SGHTA and CDR2 FQGNSA. The CDR3, as DNA: TGTGCCAGCAGCTTAGCGAGGAACAGGGTCGTGGGCGAGCAGTACTTC. This sequence encodes CASSLARNRVVGEQYF.

This chain connects TRBV7-9 to TRBJ1-1, with 8 bases identical to TRBD1. The germline V gene encodes CDR1 SEHNR and CDR2 FQNEAQ (reference sequence). V dropped 6 bases and J dropped 4; count of bases not matched to a gene: 16. This CDR3 is 17 amino acids long. The CDR3 reads CASSLDTFWTGSTEAFF. For the CDR3, the DNA is TGTGCCAGCAGTCTCGATACCTTCTGGACAGGGAGCACTGAAGCTTTCTTT.

The CDR3 region has the DNA TGTGCCAGCAGCCCCGAGGGAGATACGCAGTATTTT. Amino acids: CASSPEGDTQYF. The rearrangement uses TRBV3-1 and TRBJ2-3, with D perhaps TRBD2 (5 bases). This CDR3 is 12 amino acids long. Deletions cut 4 bases from V and 5 bases from J, with 7 bases between. Germline V gene data show CDR1 as LGHDT and CDR2 as YNNKEL (reference sequence).

As DNA, the CDR3 is TGTGCCAGCAGCTTCTCCTATAGGTCGGACTACGAGCAGTACTTC. Amino acid sequence: CASSFSYRSDYEQYF. V is TRBV11-2 and J is TRBJ2-7; D gene unclear. V was clipped by 3 bases and J by 3 bases, with 15 bases between them. The CDR3 extends over 15 amino acids. The V gene's germline CDR1 is SGHAT and CDR2 FQNNGV.

This clonotype was detected many times. The chain is built from TRBV3-1 and TRBJ1-2; unclear D gene. The germline V gene encodes CDR1 LGHDT and CDR2 YNNKEL (reference sequence). The CDR3 runs to 14 residues. The V end was cut by 2 bases, the J end by 8 bases, with 15 bases between. CDR3 nucleotides: TGTGCCAGCAGCCAAAACGTCCGGAATGGAGGCTACACCTTC. It encodes CASSQNVRNGGYTF.

This clonotype has ten or more counts. V usage is TRBV19 and J usage is TRBJ2-7; 7 positions agree with TRBD1. CDR1 is LNHDA and CDR2 is SQIVND in the germline V gene (reference sequence). Trimming cost V 5 bases and J 1 base; bases outside gene matches: 5. The CDR3 totals 14 residues. CDR3 residues: CASSVATGSYEQYF. DNA for the CDR3: TGTGCCAGTAGTGTCGCGACAGGGTCCTACGAGCAGTACTTC.

This clonotype was detected many times. V usage is TRBV20-1 and J usage is TRBJ2-7; 7 positions match TRBD1. This CDR3 spans 14 amino acids. Germline CDR1 reads DFQATT; CDR2 reads SNEGSKA (reference sequence). V lost 0 bases to trimming and J lost 4 bases; unmatched junction nucleotides: 6. CDR3 sequence reads: CSARDSGTDYEQYF. The CDR3 region has the DNA TGCAGTGCTAGAGATTCCGGGACAGATTACGAGCAGTACTTC.

A few counts support this clonotype. The chain joins TRBV11-2 to TRBJ2-6; TRBD1 might be the D (6 bases). The CDR3 loop spans 16 amino acids. The V end was cut by 2 bases, the J end by 4 bases, with 12 bases between. Germline CDR1 and CDR2: SGHAT and FQNNGV. The CDR3 region has the DNA TGTGCCAGCAGCTTATACAGGGCATCCGGGGCCAACGTCCTGACTTTC. Translating gives CASSLYRASGANVLTF.

The chain combines TRBV13 with TRBJ2-1, with D uncertain. Germline CDR1 is PRHDT and CDR2 is FYEKMQ (reference sequence). The germline V and J ends were trimmed by 9 bases and 0 bases, with 9 bases remaining between them. The CDR3 is made up of 13 amino acids. CDR3 DNA: TGTGCCAGTACCTTCGACTCCTACAATGAGCAGTTCTTC. Amino acids: CASTFDSYNEQFF.

This clonotype was counted many times. The V call is TRBV6-5, the J call TRBJ2-3; unclear D gene. Germline-derived CDR1 and CDR2 are MNHEY and SVGAGI. Between the trimmed V and J ends, which lost 4 bases and 2 bases, there was a span of 7 bases. The CDR3 runs 13 residues. In DNA form, the CDR3 reads TGTGCCAGCAGTTGGACCGTCACAGATACGCAGTATTTT. Translating it yields CASSWTVTDTQYF.

This clonotype was seen ten or more times. V and J are TRBV4-1 and TRBJ2-2; TRBD2 agrees at 7 bases. The CDR3 loop spans 14 amino acids. Germline-derived CDR1 and CDR2 are MGHRA and YSYEKL. After removal of 8 bases from V and 7 bases from J, the junction contained 10 bases not matched to a gene. CDR3 nucleotide sequence: TGCGCCAGCGACCGGGACTATGGGGACGGGGAGCTGTTTTTT. Its protein is CASDRDYGDGELFF.

This clonotype was detected only once. The rearrangement links TRBV6-5 to TRBJ2-7, with D possibly TRBD1 on 6 matching bases. There are 13 residues in the CDR3. Looked up from germline, CDR1 is MNHEY and CDR2 is SVGAGI. V shed 11 bases and J shed 6 bases, with 20 bases lying between them. CDR3 bases: TGTGCCTCCCTCCGGGACAACCCAACCGAGCAGTACTTC. This codes for CASLRDNPTEQYF.